Each of the 32 T cell receptor beta chains below was sequenced from the same sample in a study of blood T cells in healthy people across ages. Primed by a sample-barcoded 5' primer and a J-beta primer mix, a second PCR proceeded for 7 to 11 cycles. TCRdb itself ran the 5' RACE reads through MiXCR, one entry per CDR3 protein. The data hold hundreds of thousands of distinct CDR3 sequences, with 32% observed a single time. Source material: blood. These receptors all stem from a woman of 80 years or more in good health.

V gene TRBV2 combines with J gene TRBJ2-4; no reliable D call. There are 12 residues in the CDR3. Trimming pared 6 bases from V and 3 bases from J, leaving 6 bases between. Germline values: CDR1 SNHLY, CDR2 FYNNEI. As DNA, the CDR3 is TGTGCCAGCAGCCGAAACAAAAACATTCAGTACTTC. Translating gives CASSRNKNIQYF.

A note on this clonotype: A clone one base away is much larger, so this may be a read error. The V and J genes are TRBV7-6 and TRBJ1-4; no clear D. Germline V gene data show CDR1 as SGHVS and CDR2 as FNYEAQ. This CDR3 spans 14 amino acids. V lost 5 bases, J lost 4 bases, and 11 bases lay in between. CDR3 protein: CASSQDADNEKLFF. CDR3 nucleotides: TGTGCCAGCAGCCAAGATGCCGATAATGAAAAACTGTTTTTT.

In its sample, this clonotype was seen many times. The gene calls are TRBV9 and TRBJ2-3; D is uncertain. The CDR3 sequence is 13 residues long. V was trimmed by 2 bases and J by 6 bases, leaving 10 bases between them. Germline lookup yields CDR1 SGDLS and CDR2 YYNGEE. In nucleotides, the CDR3 is TGTGCCAGCAGCGTCAACTCCCCGGATACGCAGTATTTT. Translated: CASSVNSPDTQYF.

This clonotype turned up a few times. The gene calls are TRBV20-1 and TRBJ1-1; D is unresolved. The CDR3 runs to 15 residues. Between the trimmed V and J ends, which lost 0 bases and 1 base, there was a span of 12 bases. Germline values: CDR1 DFQATT, CDR2 SNEGSKA (reference sequence). In DNA, the CDR3 is TGCAGTGCTAGAGAAGATGGTCAGAAGAACACTGAAGCTTTCTTT. It is translated as CSAREDGQKNTEAFF.

To note about this clonotype: Germline and junction disagree at one end, which may indicate a read error. This chain uses TRBV28 with TRBJ2-7; D is unresolved. The CDR3 has 14 residues. Germline loops: CDR1 MDHEN, CDR2 SYDVKM. The CDR3 loop is CASSSLPASYERYF. The CDR3 nucleotides are TGTGCCAGCAGTTCCCTCCCAGCGAGCTACGAGCGGTACTTC.

In this sample, this clonotype turned up many times. The chain recombines TRBV25-1 with TRBJ1-1; unclear D gene. The CDR3 spans 14 residues. Germline V gives CDR1 MGHDK, CDR2 SYGVNS. V lost 3 bases and J 3 bases, leaving 11 bases between the germline ends. The CDR3 protein is CASSDSPKYTEAFF. The CDR3 coding sequence is TGTGCCAGCAGTGACTCTCCTAAATACACTGAAGCTTTCTTT.

This clonotype occurred many times. V and J are TRBV7-3 and TRBJ2-7; unclear D gene. Trimming took off 2 bases at V and 2 bases at J, with 10 bases between the two ends. The CDR3 is made up of 14 amino acids. Per germline, CDR1 SGHTA and CDR2 FQGTGA. CDR3 sequence (DNA): TGTGCCAGCAGCTTATCGGCAGGAGCCTACGAGCAGTACTTC. Translating it yields CASSLSAGAYEQYF.

This clonotype was observed many times. The chain uses TRBV2 and TRBJ1-2; 9 bases match TRBD1. The CDR3 is 15 residues long. CDR1 SNHLY and CDR2 FYNNEI come from the germline V gene. Unmatched junction bases numbered 6, after V lost 6 bases and J lost 1 base. CDR3 residues: CASRDQTGGNYGYTF. For the CDR3, the DNA is TGTGCCAGCAGGGATCAGACAGGGGGTAACTATGGCTACACCTTC.

The chain combines TRBV20-1 with TRBJ2-5; tentative D call: TRBD2 (6 bases). The DNA end is a closer match to TRBJ2-7, so the J assignment may be wrong. Per germline, CDR1 DFQATT and CDR2 SNEGSKA (reference sequence). The CDR3 consists of 13 residues. The CDR3 nucleotides read TGCAGTGCTAGACGGGGGATCCGCTACGAGCAGTACTTC. Residues: CSARRGIRYEQYF.

At least ten counts were recorded for this clonotype. The rearrangement uses TRBV10-3 and TRBJ2-7, with TRBD1 matching 9 bases. Trimming cost V 9 bases and J 3 bases; bases outside gene matches: 6. This CDR3 has 13 residues. Germline CDR1 and CDR2: ENHRY and SYGVKD. CDR3 residues: CAIRGDRDYEQYF. DNA of the CDR3: TGTGCCATAAGGGGGGACAGGGACTACGAGCAGTACTTC.

J is TRBJ1-4 and V is TRBV6-5; 9 positions match TRBD1. CDR1 is MNHEY, CDR2 SVGAGI, per germline. V lost 5 bases, J lost 3 bases, and 4 bases stayed unmatched. The CDR3 is 15 amino acids. The CDR3 coding sequence is TGTGCCAGCAGTCCGGGACAGGGCCCTAATGAAAAACTGTTTTTT. Protein product: CASSPGQGPNEKLFF.

This clonotype was seen many times. The chain links TRBV25-1 to TRBJ2-1, with D possibly matching TRBD2 (6 bases). CDR1 is MGHDK and CDR2 is SYGVNS in the germline V gene. The V end was cut by 5 bases, the J end by 8 bases, with 19 bases between. The CDR3 sequence is 15 residues long. The CDR3 reads CASSTGTRVLHEQFF. In DNA form, the CDR3 reads TGTGCCAGCAGTACCGGGACTCGAGTTTTGCATGAGCAGTTCTTC.

The chain uses TRBV7-8 and TRBJ2-7, with D tentatively TRBD2 (7 bases). With 5 bases removed from V and 1 base from J, the gap between germline ends came to 15 bases. There are 15 residues in the CDR3. Germline V lookup: CDR1 SGHVS, CDR2 FQNEAQ. The CDR3 DNA follows: TGTGCCAGCAGCCCACCGGGGGGCAGGTCCTACGAGCAGTACTTC. It yields the protein CASSPPGGRSYEQYF. The variable domain in full, completed from reference TRBV7-8 and TRBJ2-7, reads GAGVSQSPRYKVAKRGQDVALRCDPISGHVSLFWYQQALGQGPEFLTYFQNEAQLDKSGLPSDRFFAERPEGSVSTLKIQRTQQEDSAVYLCASSPPGGRSYEQYFGPGTRLTVT.

The chain uses TRBV5-1 and TRBJ2-7; 10 positions agree with TRBD2. V gave up 4 bases and J gave up 7 bases; unmatched junction bases: 14. Germline CDR1 is SGHRS and CDR2 is YFSETQ. This CDR3 has 16 residues. The CDR3 region is CASSIKDLAGEKEQYF. The CDR3 nucleotides read TGCGCCAGCAGCATCAAAGACCTAGCGGGAGAGAAGGAGCAGTACTTC.

This clonotype has only a few counts. The chain carries TRBV12-3 or TRBV12-4 and TRBJ1-1; 8 nucleotides line up with TRBD1. This CDR3 has 14 amino acids. After removal of 4 bases from V and 5 bases from J, the junction contained 6 bases not matched to a gene. As DNA, the CDR3 is TGTGCCAGCAGTTATCGGAACAGGGGGACTGAAGCTTTCTTT. It is translated as CASSYRNRGTEAFF.

In this sample, this clonotype turned up many times. The genes are TRBV12-5 and TRBJ2-7, with 14 nucleotides matching TRBD2. The CDR3 contains 16 residues. Trimming cost V 4 bases and J 4 bases; bases outside gene matches: 6. CDR1 and CDR2 from the germline V gene are LGHNT and FRNRAP. The CDR3 region is CASGWGTSGGVYEQYF. CDR3 bases: TGTGCTAGTGGTTGGGGGACTAGCGGGGGAGTTTACGAGCAGTACTTC.

V gene TRBV29-1 combines with J gene TRBJ2-5, with 9 bases matching TRBD1. The CDR3 sequence is 15 residues long. The germline V gene has CDR1 SQVTM and CDR2 ANQGSEA. V lost 8 bases to trimming and J lost 1 base; unmatched junction nucleotides: 11. The CDR3 is CSIRLADRGQETQYF. DNA for the CDR3: TGCAGCATACGCTTAGCGGACAGGGGCCAAGAGACCCAGTACTTC.

This clonotype appeared many times. The rearrangement joins TRBV6-6 to TRBJ2-7; D gene unclear. The CDR3 sequence is 11 residues long. The V gene lost 6 bases and the J gene lost 7 bases, with 10 bases spanning the gap. Looked up from germline, CDR1 is MNHNY and CDR2 is SVGAGI (reference sequence). CDR3 sequence reads: CASSPEWEQYF. The CDR3, as DNA: TGTGCCAGCAGCCCGGAATGGGAGCAGTACTTC.

In its sample, this clonotype was seen many times. The chain couples TRBV18 to TRBJ2-5; D call uncertain. The germline CDR1 and CDR2 sequences are KGHSH and LQKENI. The CDR3 is 13 residues long. With 0 bases removed from V and 7 bases from J, the gap between germline ends came to 9 bases. The CDR3 region is CASSPPGGRTQYF. The CDR3 nucleotides read TGTGCCAGCTCACCACCTGGTGGACGGACCCAGTACTTC.

This clonotype was counted between two and nine times. This chain joins TRBV14 and TRBJ2-7; D assignment may be TRBD1 or TRBD2 (5 bases each). Germline V gene sequence: CDR1 SGHDN, CDR2 FVKESK. V lost 3 bases and J lost 2, with 14 bases in between. CDR3 length equals 15 residues. The CDR3 region is CASSHDTGRTYEQYF. DNA for the CDR3: TGTGCCAGCAGCCACGACACGGGGCGAACCTACGAGCAGTACTTC. Full variable domain (missing parts from reference TRBV14 and TRBJ2-7): EAGVTQFPSHSVIEKGQTVTLRCDPISGHDNLYWYRRVMGKEIKFLLHFVKESKQDESGMPNNRFLAERTGGTYSTLKVQPAELEDSGVYFCASSHDTGRTYEQYFGPGTRLTVT.

This clonotype turned up a few times. Being one base from a much bigger clone, this may be a read error. The chain uses TRBV14 and TRBJ2-5, with 8 bases identical to TRBD2. The V gene's germline CDR1 is SGHDN and CDR2 FVKESK. The CDR3 has 18 residues. V lost 0 bases and J lost 11; bases outside the gene matches: 20. The CDR3 nucleotides read TGTGCCAGCAGCCAAGATTGGGACGCGGGGGGCTATTACAATGAGCAGTACTTC. As protein: CASSQDWDAGGYYNEQYF.

This clonotype was detected ten times or more. The V and J genes are TRBV20-1 and TRBJ2-3; 13 bases fit TRBD2. The junction had 5 bases not matched to a gene; V was cut back by 5 bases and J by 6 bases. Germline-derived CDR1 and CDR2 are DFQATT and SNEGSKA (reference sequence). This CDR3 is 14 amino acids long. CDR3 in amino acids: CSAGTSGADDTQYF. CDR3 sequence (DNA): TGCAGTGCTGGGACTAGCGGGGCGGATGATACGCAGTATTTT.

In DNA, the CDR3 is TGCAGTGCTAGGCTCGCAGGGGGAAAGGAGACCCAGTACTTC. Protein: CSARLAGGKETQYF. This chain connects TRBV20-1 to TRBJ2-5; 7 bases are shared with TRBD1. The CDR3 totals 14 residues. Germline lookup yields CDR1 DFQATT and CDR2 SNEGSKA (reference sequence). The J segment lost 5 bases and the V segment lost 3 bases, leaving 9 bases of the junction unmatched.

In this sample, this clonotype turned up many times. This rearrangement joins TRBV6-2 or TRBV6-3 to TRBJ1-5; D might be TRBD1 (6 bases). Between the trimmed V and J ends, which lost 2 bases and 0 bases, there was a span of 17 bases. This CDR3 has 18 amino acids. CDR1 MNHEY and CDR2 SVGEGT come from the germline V gene. DNA of the CDR3: TGTGCCAGCAGTTACCTCACAGGGATTGGGTATAGCAATCAGCCCCAGCATTTT. Protein product: CASSYLTGIGYSNQPQHF.

This clonotype was seen only a few times. The V call is TRBV12-3 or TRBV12-4, the J call TRBJ1-4; 8 bases agree with TRBD1. V shed 6 bases, J shed 4 bases, and the junction held 4 bases outside the gene matches. This CDR3 is built from 14 residues. The CDR3 DNA follows: TGTGCCAGCAGGTGGACAGGGCTTAATGAAAAACTGTTTTTT. Its translation is CASRWTGLNEKLFF.

Worth noting for this clonotype: A much larger clone differs from this one at a single base, so this may be a read error. The rearrangement uses TRBV5-1 and TRBJ2-2; D assignment may be TRBD1 or TRBD2 (5 bases each). The germline V gene encodes CDR1 SGHRS and CDR2 YFSETQ. This CDR3 has 15 residues. The CDR3 spells CASSSQGPDRGERFF. The CDR3 DNA reads TGCGCCAGCAGCTCCCAGGGTCCCGATCGTGGGGAGCGGTTTTTT.

The sample holds a few counts of this clonotype. The chain couples TRBV7-9 to TRBJ1-4; a possible D gene is TRBD1 (5 bases). The CDR3 extends over 16 amino acids. In germline, CDR1 is SEHNR, CDR2 FQNEAQ (reference sequence). Between the trimmed V and J ends, which lost 3 bases and 3 bases, there was a span of 14 bases. DNA for the CDR3: TGTGCCAGCAGCTTGGGGCCCCGGCGGCCTAATGAAAAACTGTTTTTT. This translates into CASSLGPRRPNEKLFF.

This clonotype was seen many times. The chain uses TRBV6-1 and TRBJ2-1; tentatively, D is TRBD1 (5 bases). Germline assignment: CDR1 MNHNS and CDR2 SASEGT. Deletions cut 4 bases from V and 0 bases from J, with 10 bases between. This CDR3 has 15 residues. The CDR3 sequence: CASSGQRGSYNEQFF. CDR3 DNA sequence: TGTGCCAGCAGTGGACAGCGAGGCTCCTACAATGAGCAGTTCTTC.

The sample holds many counts of this clonotype. The chain combines TRBV27 with TRBJ2-7, with 10 nucleotides matching TRBD1. The V gene's germline CDR1 is MNHEY and CDR2 SMNVEV (reference sequence). Trimming took 6 bases from V and 3 from J; bases not matched to a gene: 11. The CDR3 totals 16 residues. The CDR3 nucleotides are TGTGCCAGCAGACCTCGCTGGGACAGGGGATTCTACGAGCAGTACTTC. Protein sequence: CASRPRWDRGFYEQYF.

This clonotype showed up many times. The genes are TRBV9 and TRBJ2-4; D is uncertain. Germline CDR1 reads SGDLS; CDR2 reads YYNGEE. The CDR3 loop spans 14 amino acids. V lost 0 bases and J 7 bases, leaving 11 bases between the germline ends. CDR3 DNA sequence: TGTGCCAGCAGCGTAGTTGGAGCAGCGAACATTCAGTACTTC. This codes for CASSVVGAANIQYF.

This chain's CDR3 is CSARGGTGNPWSNQPQHF. Here the CDR3 DNA reads TGCAGTGCTAGAGGTGGGACAGGGAACCCCTGGAGCAATCAGCCCCAGCATTTT. This chain links TRBV20-1 with TRBJ1-5; TRBD1 matches 9 bases. This CDR3 is 18 amino acids long. Germline CDR1 is DFQATT and CDR2 is SNEGSKA (reference sequence). Unmatched junction bases numbered 11, after V lost 1 base and J lost 1 base.

The V and J genes are TRBV7-9 and TRBJ1-6, with TRBD1 matching 8 bases. The germline CDR1 and CDR2 sequences are SEHNR and FQNEAQ (reference sequence). The CDR3 sequence is 15 residues long. After removal of 2 bases from V and 9 bases from J, the junction contained 6 bases not matched to a gene. CDR3 DNA: TGTGCCAGCAGCTTAAACCCGGACAGGGTTTCACCCCTCCACTTT. As protein: CASSLNPDRVSPLHF. Full variable domain (outside the CDR3, taken from reference TRBV7-9 and TRBJ1-6): DTGVSQNPRHKITKRGQNVTFRCDPISEHNRLYWYRQTLGQGPEFLTYFQNEAQLEKSRLLSDRFSAERPKGSFSTLEIQRTEQGDSAMYLCASSLNPDRVSPLHFGNGTRLTVT.